This T cell receptor beta chain was found in a study of graft-versus-host responses after intestinal transplantation. The length of the CDR3 is 13 residues. V lost 0 bases and J lost 3, with 7 bases in between. The germline V gene encodes CDR1 SGHRS and CDR2 YFSETQ. A word on this clone: The antigen is unknown.

Assay: immunoSEQ multiplex PCR; the TCRdb copy retains only in-frame clones and omits some. Altogether 95,000 to 110,000 clones are present, 87% being singletons, with the ten largest covering 0.71%. The chain uses TRBV5-1 and TRBJ2-7; D is undetermined. This clonotype was sampled from a human donor who was the organ donor for an intestinal transplant. Source: unstimulated CD4+ T cells sorted from spleen or lymph node cells, taken before transplant. The CDR3 DNA is TGCGCCAGCAGCTTGGGGTACATCTACGAGCAGTACTTC. Its translation is CASSLGYIYEQYF.